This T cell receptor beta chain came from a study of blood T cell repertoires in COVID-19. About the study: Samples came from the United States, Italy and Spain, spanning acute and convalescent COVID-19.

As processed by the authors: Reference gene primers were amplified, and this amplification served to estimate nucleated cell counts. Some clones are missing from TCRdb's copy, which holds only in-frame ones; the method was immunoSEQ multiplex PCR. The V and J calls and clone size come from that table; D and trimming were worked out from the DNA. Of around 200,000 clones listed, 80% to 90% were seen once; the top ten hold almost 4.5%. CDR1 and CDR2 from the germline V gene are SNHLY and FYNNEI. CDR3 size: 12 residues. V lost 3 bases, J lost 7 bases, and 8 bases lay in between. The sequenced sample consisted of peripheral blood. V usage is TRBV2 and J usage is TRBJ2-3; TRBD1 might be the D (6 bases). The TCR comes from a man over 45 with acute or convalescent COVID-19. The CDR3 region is CASSDRGYTQYF. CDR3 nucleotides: TGTGCCAGCAGTGACAGGGGCTATACGCAGTATTTT.